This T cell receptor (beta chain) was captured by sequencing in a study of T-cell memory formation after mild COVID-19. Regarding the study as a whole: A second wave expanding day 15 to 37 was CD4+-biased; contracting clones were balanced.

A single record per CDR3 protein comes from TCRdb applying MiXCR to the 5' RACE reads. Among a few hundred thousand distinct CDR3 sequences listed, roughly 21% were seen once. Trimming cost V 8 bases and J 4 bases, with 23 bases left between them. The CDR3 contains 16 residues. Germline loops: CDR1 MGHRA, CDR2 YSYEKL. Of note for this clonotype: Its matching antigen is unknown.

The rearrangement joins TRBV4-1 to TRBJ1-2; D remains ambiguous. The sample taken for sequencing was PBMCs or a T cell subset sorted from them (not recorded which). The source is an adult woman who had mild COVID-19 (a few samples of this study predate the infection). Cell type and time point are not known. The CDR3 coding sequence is TGCGCCAGCCGACGAATGGTGGTGGATTCGGCCTATGGCTACACCTTC. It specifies CASRRMVVDSAYGYTF.